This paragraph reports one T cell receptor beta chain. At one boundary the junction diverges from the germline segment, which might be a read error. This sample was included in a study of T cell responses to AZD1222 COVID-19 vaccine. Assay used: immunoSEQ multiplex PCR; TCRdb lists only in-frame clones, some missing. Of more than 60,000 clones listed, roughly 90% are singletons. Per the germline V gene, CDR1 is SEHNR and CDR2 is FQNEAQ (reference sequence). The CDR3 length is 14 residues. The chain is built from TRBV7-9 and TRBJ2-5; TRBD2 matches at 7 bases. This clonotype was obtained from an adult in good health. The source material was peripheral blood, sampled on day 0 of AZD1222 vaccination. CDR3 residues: CASSVAGRQETQYF. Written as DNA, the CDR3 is TGTGCCAGCAGCGTAGCGGGTCGGCAAGAGACCCAGTACTTC. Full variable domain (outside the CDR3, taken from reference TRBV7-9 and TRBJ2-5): DTGVSQNPRHKITKRGQNVTFRCDPISEHNRLYWYRQTLGQGPEFLTYFQNEAQLEKSRLLSDRFSAERPKGSFSTLEIQRTEQGDSAMYLCASSVAGRQETQYFGPGTRLLVL.